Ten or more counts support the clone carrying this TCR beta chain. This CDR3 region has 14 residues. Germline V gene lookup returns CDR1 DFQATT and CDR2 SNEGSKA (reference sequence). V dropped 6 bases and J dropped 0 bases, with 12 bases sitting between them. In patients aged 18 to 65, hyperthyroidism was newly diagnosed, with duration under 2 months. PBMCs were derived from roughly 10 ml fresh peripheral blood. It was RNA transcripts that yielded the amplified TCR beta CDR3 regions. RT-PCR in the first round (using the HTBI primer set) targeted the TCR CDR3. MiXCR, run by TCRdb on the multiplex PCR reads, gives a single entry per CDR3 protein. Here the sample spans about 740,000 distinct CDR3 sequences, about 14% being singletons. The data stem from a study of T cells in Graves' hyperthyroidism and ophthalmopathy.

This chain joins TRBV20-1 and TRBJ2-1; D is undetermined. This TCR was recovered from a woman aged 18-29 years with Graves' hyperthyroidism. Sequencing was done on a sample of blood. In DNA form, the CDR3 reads TGCAGTGCCCTTGGCCAGAGCTCCTACAATGAGCAGTTCTTC. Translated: CSALGQSSYNEQFF.